The 2 T cell receptor beta chains in this list originate from one sample, sequenced in a study of blood T cell repertoires in COVID-19. Produced via immunoSEQ multiplex PCR; TCRdb's table is partial and in-frame only. The table includes under 250,000 clones, around 89% detected once. The sample taken for sequencing was peripheral blood. Receptors were obtained from a man younger than 40 with COVID-19, enrolled during active disease.

This clone was detected only once. V is TRBV5-4 and J is TRBJ1-3; D is possibly TRBD1 (6 bases). CDR1 and CDR2 (germline): SGHNT, YYREEE (reference sequence). V lost 3 bases and J 0 bases, leaving 13 bases between the germline ends. The length of the CDR3 is 16 residues. CDR3 in DNA: TGTGCCAGCAGCTCGCGACAGGACAGCTCTGGAAACACCATATATTTT. Translating gives CASSSRQDSSGNTIYF.

This clone was picked up one time. The chain employs TRBV7-2 and TRBJ2-3; 13 bases map to TRBD2. V gave up 1 base and J gave up 3 bases; unmatched junction bases: 7. Germline V CDR1 and CDR2: SGHTA, FQGNSA. There are 18 residues in the CDR3. The CDR3 region has the DNA TGTGCCAGCAGCTTAGAACCCCGGACTAGCGGGGGAACAGATACGCAGTATTTT. As protein: CASSLEPRTSGGTDTQYF.